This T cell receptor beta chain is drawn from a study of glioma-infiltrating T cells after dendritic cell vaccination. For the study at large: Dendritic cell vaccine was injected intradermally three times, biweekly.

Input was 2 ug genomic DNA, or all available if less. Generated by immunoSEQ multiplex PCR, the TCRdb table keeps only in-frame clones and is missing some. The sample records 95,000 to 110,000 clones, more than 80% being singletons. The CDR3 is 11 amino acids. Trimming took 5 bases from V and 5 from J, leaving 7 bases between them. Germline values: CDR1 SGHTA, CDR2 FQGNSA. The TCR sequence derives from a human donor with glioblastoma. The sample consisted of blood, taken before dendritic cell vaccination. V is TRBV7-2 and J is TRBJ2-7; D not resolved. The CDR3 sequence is CASSITDEQYF. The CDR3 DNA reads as TGTGCCAGCAGCATAACAGACGAGCAGTACTTC.